What follows are 30 T cell receptor beta chains derived from one specimen sequenced in a study of cytomegalovirus exposure and HLA in healthy donors (dated by TCRdb to the late 2010s). Libraries were made using the immunoSEQ multiplex PCR assay. For the multiplex PCR, a mixture combining 60 forward primers for TCR Vbeta segments and 13 reverse primers for TCR Jbeta segments was used. TCRdb re-hosts the immuneACCESS table, in-frame sequences only. Its copies lack some clones; in the studies checked, an unresolved V gene accounts for under half of them, and the cause for the rest is not known. The sample table records about 160,000 clones; approximately 76% of these occur just once. About 2.1% of the sample is in the top ten clones. The sample consisted of PBMCs. Receptor source: a female donor in good health and CMV-seronegative.

The V call is TRBV7-9, the J call TRBJ1-4; D is undetermined. With 1 base removed from V and 5 bases from J, the gap between germline ends came to 5 bases. The CDR3 runs to 13 residues. Germline V gene data show CDR1 as SEHNR and CDR2 as FQNEAQ (reference sequence). The DNA of the CDR3 is TGTGCCAGCAGCTTAGGAGGGAATGAAAAACTGTTTTTT. Protein product: CASSLGGNEKLFF.

The rearrangement joins TRBV7-9 to TRBJ1-5; possibly TRBD1 for D (5 bases). V was cut by 5 bases and J by 5 bases, with 16 bases left in between. CDR1 and CDR2 (germline): SEHNR, FQNEAQ (reference sequence). The CDR3 is 15 residues long. The CDR3 coding sequence is TGTGCCAGCAGCCCAGACGTTTGGGGGGATCAGCCCCAGCATTTT. Translated: CASSPDVWGDQPQHF. Complete variable domain (other parts from reference TRBV7-9 and TRBJ1-5): DTGVSQNPRHKITKRGQNVTFRCDPISEHNRLYWYRQTLGQGPEFLTYFQNEAQLEKSRLLSDRFSAERPKGSFSTLEIQRTEQGDSAMYLCASSPDVWGDQPQHFGDGTRLSIL.

The rearrangement links TRBV6-5 to TRBJ2-5, with TRBD2 matching over 9 bases. There are 15 residues in the CDR3. Germline values: CDR1 MNHEY, CDR2 SVGAGI. After removal of 0 bases from V and 5 bases from J, the junction contained 4 bases not matched to a gene. The CDR3, as DNA: TGTGCCAGCAGTTACTCGGCTAGCGGGACCGAGACCCAGTACTTC. Translation: CASSYSASGTETQYF.

This chain links TRBV5-5 with TRBJ1-2; 8 bases agree with TRBD1. Germline trimming cut 4 bases from V and 0 bases from J; bases unmatched to any gene: 8. Germline V CDR1 and CDR2: SGHKS, YYEKEE (reference sequence). The CDR3 has 16 amino acids. The DNA for the CDR3 is TGTGCCAGCAGCAATCCGGGACAGGCCGCTAACTATGGCTACACCTTC. Translation gives CASSNPGQAANYGYTF.

About this clone itself: The sample holds other DNA sequences that translate to the same CDR3. Here the CDR3 reads CASSWGTSGQETQYF. The CDR3 DNA is TGTGCCAGCAGCTGGGGGACTAGCGGTCAAGAGACCCAGTACTTC. The rearrangement links TRBV5-4 to TRBJ2-5; 11 bases map to TRBD2. CDR1 is SGHNT and CDR2 is YYREEE in the germline V gene (reference sequence). The CDR3 extends over 15 amino acids. After removal of 3 bases from V and 2 bases from J, the junction contained 3 bases not matched to a gene.

The gene calls are TRBV5-1 and TRBJ1-2; the D gene is possibly TRBD1 (5 bases). Trimming shortened V by 1 base and J by 0 bases, and 10 bases separated the two germline ends. Per the germline V gene, CDR1 is SGHRS and CDR2 is YFSETQ. The CDR3 is made up of 15 amino acids. The CDR3, as DNA: TGCGCCAGCAGCTTGACGACAGCCGCTAACTATGGCTACACCTTC. It codes for CASSLTTAANYGYTF. The whole variable domain, filled in from reference TRBV5-1 and TRBJ1-2, reads KAGVTQTPRYLIKTRGQQVTLSCSPISGHRSVSWYQQTPGQGLQFLFEYFSETQRNKGNFPGRFSGRQFSNSRSEMNVSTLELGDSALYLCASSLTTAANYGYTFGSGTRLTVV.

V gene TRBV6-1 combines with J gene TRBJ1-1, with 10 bases lining up with TRBD1. Germline values: CDR1 MNHNS, CDR2 SASEGT. The CDR3 length is 14 residues. Germline trimming cut 3 bases from V and 7 bases from J; bases unmatched to any gene: 5. DNA for the CDR3: TGTGCCAGCAGTGAGACAGGGGGCGCGGATGAAGCTTTCTTT. The encoded protein is CASSETGGADEAFF.

The chain couples TRBV27 to TRBJ1-2; 7 bases agree with TRBD1. V shed 6 bases, J shed 3 bases, and the junction held 13 bases outside the gene matches. Germline V gene data show CDR1 as MNHEY and CDR2 as SMNVEV (reference sequence). The length of the CDR3 is 16 residues. CDR3 sequence: CASSRNGDSLHYGYTF. The CDR3 DNA reads as TGTGCCAGCAGCAGGAACGGGGACAGCCTCCACTATGGCTACACCTTC.

As DNA, the CDR3 is TGTGCCAGCGGGCGGGACCCACTGGCCAATGAGCAGTTCTTC. Encoded protein: CASGRDPLANEQFF. The rearrangement joins TRBV10-3 to TRBJ2-1, with TRBD2 as a possible D gene (6 bases). The CDR3 is 14 residues long. The V end was cut by 10 bases, the J end by 6 bases, with 19 bases between. CDR1 and CDR2 (germline): ENHRY, SYGVKD.

The J gene is TRBJ2-3, the V gene TRBV28, with TRBD2 matching over 12 bases. The CDR3 length is 14 residues. The trim removed 8 bases at V and 6 bases at J, leaving 6 bases unmatched. CDR1 MDHEN and CDR2 SYDVKM come from the germline V gene. DNA for the CDR3: TGTGCCAGCGGCCCCGGGACTAGCGGGGATACGCAGTATTTT. Its protein product is CASGPGTSGDTQYF. Based on the CDR3 plus reference TRBV28 and TRBJ2-3, the full variable domain is DVKVTQSSRYLVKRTGEKVFLECVQDMDHENMFWYRQDPGLGLRLIYFSYDVKMKEKGDIPEGYSVSREKKERFSLILESASTNQTSMYLCASGPGTSGDTQYFGPGTRLTVL.

The gene calls are TRBV7-9 and TRBJ1-3; 8 bases map to TRBD1. The CDR3 extends over 14 amino acids. V trimming: 2 bases; J trimming: 4 bases; junction bases outside the gene matches: 1. CDR1 and CDR2 from the germline V gene are SEHNR and FQNEAQ (reference sequence). CDR3 loop: CASSLRTGGNTIYF. The CDR3 DNA sequence: TGTGCCAGCAGCTTAAGGACAGGGGGAAACACCATATATTTT.

This clone was seen a few times. The chain is built from TRBV1 and TRBJ1-6. TRBV1 corresponds to a pseudogene. The CDR3 has 15 residues. The DNA for the CDR3 is TGCACCAGCAGCCCCCGGGGGACCTATAATTCACCCCTCCACTTT. It codes for CTSSPRGTYNSPLHF.

The chain joins TRBV19 to TRBJ2-2; 10 nucleotides line up with TRBD2. The V gene end was trimmed by 5 bases and the J gene end by 5 bases; junction bases not matched to a gene: 5. The CDR3 is 15 residues long. Germline V lookup: CDR1 LNHDA, CDR2 SQIVND (reference sequence). The CDR3 DNA reads as TGTGCCAGTAGTGCCCCTAGCGGGAGTACCGGGGAGCTGTTTTTT. Residues: CASSAPSGSTGELFF.

The chain recombines TRBV5-1 with TRBJ1-1; D gene uncertain. The V gene lost 2 bases and the J gene lost 1 base, with 6 bases spanning the gap. The CDR3 contains 13 residues. Germline V gene sequence: CDR1 SGHRS, CDR2 YFSETQ. Here the CDR3 reads CASSFEENTEAFF. CDR3 in DNA: TGCGCCAGCAGCTTCGAGGAGAACACTGAAGCTTTCTTT.

This rearrangement joins TRBV18 to TRBJ1-2, with 7 bases aligning to TRBD1. Trimming removed 2 bases from V and 3 bases from J; junction bases left unmatched: 6. In germline, CDR1 is KGHSH, CDR2 LQKENI. The CDR3 covers 15 residues. The DNA for the CDR3 is TGTGCCAGCTCACCAGCGGGACAGAATTACTATGGCTACACCTTC. Translated, it gives CASSPAGQNYYGYTF.

The chain combines TRBV19 with TRBJ2-7; D gene uncertain. V gave up 3 bases and J gave up 3 bases, with 12 bases separating them. Germline loops: CDR1 LNHDA, CDR2 SQIVND (reference sequence). CDR3 length equals 14 residues. CDR3 sequence: CASSIGDHHYEQYF. The CDR3 DNA reads as TGTGCCAGTAGTATTGGAGACCACCACTACGAGCAGTACTTC.

The gene calls are TRBV5-4 and TRBJ2-4; 7 bases match TRBD1. This CDR3 is 17 amino acids long. Germline trimming cut 0 bases from V and 0 bases from J; bases unmatched to any gene: 6. Per the germline V gene, CDR1 is SGHNT and CDR2 is YYREEE (reference sequence). For the CDR3, the DNA is TGTGCCAGCAGCTTGGGACAGGGTGCAGGAGCCAAAAACATTCAGTACTTC. Translation gives CASSLGQGAGAKNIQYF.

The rearrangement uses TRBV9 and TRBJ1-2; D gene ambiguous. The CDR3 has 14 amino acids. Germline CDR1 SGDLS, CDR2 YYNGEE. Trimming pared 4 bases from V and 4 bases from J, leaving 14 bases between. CDR3 residues: CASSSTPVAYGYTF. Written as DNA, the CDR3 is TGTGCCAGCAGCTCAACTCCGGTCGCCTATGGCTACACCTTC.

The chain carries TRBV13 and TRBJ1-4, with D perhaps TRBD1 (5 bases). There are 14 residues in the CDR3. Trimming shortened V by 6 bases and J by 7 bases, and 15 bases separated the two germline ends. Germline CDR1 and CDR2: PRHDT and FYEKMQ (reference sequence). The CDR3 nucleotides read TGTGCCAGCAGTCCACGAGGAGGGGCTGAAAAACTGTTTTTT. Its protein is CASSPRGGAEKLFF.

The rearrangement links TRBV5-6 to TRBJ1-1, with D maybe TRBD1 (5 bases). Trimming removed 0 bases from V and 4 bases from J, with 7 bases in between. The germline CDR1 and CDR2 sequences are SGHDT and YYEEEE. The CDR3 spans 13 residues. Here the CDR3 reads CASSLGGGTEAFF. CDR3 in DNA: TGTGCCAGCAGCTTGGGCGGGGGCACTGAAGCTTTCTTT. Looking up the rest from reference TRBV5-6 and TRBJ1-1 gives the full variable domain: DAGVTQSPTHLIKTRGQQVTLRCSPKSGHDTVSWYQQALGQGPQFIFQYYEEEERQRGNFPDRFSGHQFPNYSSELNVNALLLGDSALYLCASSLGGGTEAFFGQGTRLTVV.

This rearrangement joins TRBV13 to TRBJ2-1; 7 positions agree with TRBD2. The trim removed 4 bases at V and 8 bases at J, leaving 8 bases unmatched. The CDR3 has 14 residues. In germline, CDR1 is PRHDT, CDR2 FYEKMQ (reference sequence). CDR3 coding DNA: TGTGCCAGCAGCTCCGACCGACTAGCTTATGAGCAGTTCTTC. Translation gives CASSSDRLAYEQFF.

Here the CDR3 DNA reads TGTGCCAGTAGTAGGAAACAGGGGCACACTGAAGCTTTCTTT. This gives the protein CASSRKQGHTEAFF. The chain joins TRBV19 to TRBJ1-1; 7 bases agree with TRBD1. This CDR3 spans 14 amino acids. Germline loops: CDR1 LNHDA, CDR2 SQIVND (reference sequence). V lost 4 bases to trimming and J lost 3 bases; unmatched junction nucleotides: 5. Full variable domain (remainder filled in from reference TRBV19 and TRBJ1-1): DGGITQSPKYLFRKEGQNVTLSCEQNLNHDAMYWYRQDPGQGLRLIYYSQIVNDFQKGDIAEGYSVSREKKESFPLTVTSAQKNPTAFYLCASSRKQGHTEAFFGQGTRLTVV.

V is TRBV30 and J is TRBJ2-5; D gene uncertain. This CDR3 spans 13 amino acids. Germline V gene lookup returns CDR1 GTSNPN and CDR2 SVGIG (reference sequence). Trimming removed 0 bases from V and 6 bases from J, with 11 bases in between. The CDR3 bases are TGTGCCTGGAGTGTACAGCCGTCTCAGACCCAGTACTTC. Encoded protein: CAWSVQPSQTQYF.

This rearrangement joins TRBV6-1 to TRBJ1-2; 10 bases are shared with TRBD1. The germline V gene encodes CDR1 MNHNS and CDR2 SASEGT. Germline trimming cut 0 bases from V and 0 bases from J; bases unmatched to any gene: 4. The CDR3 contains 17 residues. The CDR3 coding sequence is TGTGCCAGCAGTGAAGCGGGACAGGGGTTTTCTAACTATGGCTACACCTTC. It is translated as CASSEAGQGFSNYGYTF.

The genes are TRBV7-9 and TRBJ1-6; 8 nucleotides agree with TRBD1. Per germline, CDR1 SEHNR and CDR2 FQNEAQ (reference sequence). The CDR3 is made up of 15 amino acids. V shed 5 bases, J shed 8 bases, and the junction held 8 bases outside the gene matches. This chain's CDR3 is CASSVATGADSPLHF. The CDR3 nucleotides are TGTGCCAGCAGCGTCGCGACAGGGGCGGATTCACCCCTCCACTTT.

This clone occurred once. V and J are TRBV2 and TRBJ2-7; 8 nucleotides agree with TRBD1. After removal of 6 bases from V and 3 bases from J, the junction contained 7 bases not matched to a gene. The length of the CDR3 is 14 residues. Germline V gene sequence: CDR1 SNHLY, CDR2 FYNNEI. CDR3 nucleotides: TGTGCCAGCAGACAAGGGACAGGCTACTACGAGCAGTACTTC. Translation gives CASRQGTGYYEQYF. Based on the CDR3 plus reference TRBV2 and TRBJ2-7, the full variable domain is EPEVTQTPSHQVTQMGQEVILRCVPISNHLYFYWYRQILGQKVEFLVSFYNNEISEKSEIFDDQFSVERPDGSNFTLKIRSTKLEDSAMYFCASRQGTGYYEQYFGPGTRLTVT.

This rearrangement joins TRBV6-1 to TRBJ1-1; TRBD1 agrees at 11 bases. This CDR3 contains 15 residues. CDR1 MNHNS and CDR2 SASEGT come from the germline V gene. J was trimmed by 5 bases and V by 1 base; bases with no gene match: 3. CDR3 nucleotides: TGTGCCAGCAGTGAAGAGGGGACAGGGGGGACTGAAGCTTTCTTT. Translation gives CASSEEGTGGTEAFF.

This clone has a handful of counts. The rearrangement joins TRBV28 to TRBJ1-2; tentatively, D is TRBD1 (5 bases). V lost 5 bases, J lost 6 bases, and 19 bases lay in between. The V gene's germline CDR1 is MDHEN and CDR2 SYDVKM. This CDR3 spans 15 amino acids. In DNA form, the CDR3 reads TGTGCCAGCAGTCTATTGGGTAGGGGAAGGGATGGCTACACCTTC. Amino acids: CASSLLGRGRDGYTF.

V usage is TRBV30 and J usage is TRBJ1-6; D may be TRBD1 (6 bases). Trimming removed 5 bases at V and 7 bases at J, with 15 bases between. The CDR3 spans 14 residues. Germline CDR1 GTSNPN, CDR2 SVGIG (reference sequence). This chain's CDR3 is CAWGGGVPNSPLHF. As DNA, the CDR3 is TGTGCCTGGGGTGGGGGCGTCCCCAATTCACCCCTCCACTTT.

The chain combines TRBV7-2 with TRBJ2-3; TRBD2 might be the D (5 bases). The CDR3 has 14 amino acids. Trimming took 2 bases from V and 3 from J, leaving 9 bases between them. Per the germline V gene, CDR1 is SGHTA and CDR2 is FQGNSA. CDR3 residues: CASSLTSGTDTQYF. The CDR3 region has the DNA TGTGCCAGCAGCTTAACGTCGGGAACAGATACGCAGTATTTT. The entire variable domain, with the rest obtained from reference TRBV7-2 and TRBJ2-3, is as follows: GAGVSQSPSNKVTEKGKDVELRCDPISGHTALYWYRQSLGQGLEFLIYFQGNSAPDKSGLPSDRFSAERTGGSVSTLTIQRTQQEDSAVYLCASSLTSGTDTQYFGPGTRLTVL.